This T cell receptor (beta chain) was sequenced for a study of OX40 agonist ivuxolimab in advanced cancers. Overall study context: Across the patients, intravenous ivuxolimab was delivered every 2 weeks at 0.01 to 10 mg/kg. Study results and limitations: At 0.1 to 3.0 mg/kg and by week 6, CD4+ and CD8+ T cells in the blood had expanded clonally. Some nonresponders likewise displayed low normalized T-cell clonal expansion.

V was clipped by 5 bases and J by 3 bases, with 13 bases between them. Germline V gives CDR1 SGHTA, CDR2 FQGNSA. This CDR3 is built from 14 residues. Turning to this clone: Its antigen remains unidentified.

Patients with a history of autoimmune disease or on systemic immunosuppression were excluded. Method: immunoSEQ multiplex PCR; TCRdb's copy keeps in-frame clones and lacks some. Of roughly 79,000 clones in the sample, 80% to 95% are singletons; the top ten hold about 0.54%. The source of this sequence is an adult with an advanced solid tumor such as melanoma, head and neck, liver or kidney cancer. The rearrangement uses TRBV7-2 and TRBJ1-2; D remains unclear. The sequenced sample was CD4+ or CD8+ T cells sorted from blood, obtained in a trial of the OX40 agonist ivuxolimab. CDR3 sequence (DNA): TGTGCCAGCAGCAAGGCGACGGGAGACTATGGCTACACCTTC. Its protein product is CASSKATGDYGYTF.